This paragraph covers one TCR beta chain sequence. These data come from a study of technical replicates of blood from several donors. Germline CDR1 reads LNHNV; CDR2 reads YYDKDF (reference sequence). The CDR3 totals 16 residues. V lost 6 bases and J lost 3, with 20 bases in between. Method: immunoSEQ multiplex PCR; TCRdb's copy keeps in-frame clones and lacks some. Among 79,000 or so clones listed, approximately 93% were seen once. The chain uses TRBV15 and TRBJ1-1, with D possibly TRBD1 on 5 matching bases. The TCR sequence derives from a human donor in good health. The material sequenced was T cells isolated from PBMCs. DNA of the CDR3: TGTGCCACCAGTAAGGTCACGGGGGGAGCGGACACTGAAGCTTTCTTT. Translation: CATSKVTGGADTEAFF.